This is a list of T cell receptor beta chains from one sample in a study of post-analysis software for immune sequencing data. TCRdb reprocessed the PCR reads via MiXCR and lists one record per CDR3 protein. The sample includes more than 450,000 distinct CDR3 sequences, about 40% seen only once; the top ten take under 2%. The specimen sequenced was blood. The receptors were gathered from a girl aged 10 to 17 with multiple sclerosis. Each CDR3 is given with its conserved first and last residue. Fields, in order: V gene, CDR3 length, J gene, D gene, CDR3 protein. The D gene is left open where the match is weak.

V: TRBV5-6; length: 15; J: TRBJ1-1; D: NA; CDR3: CASSPDQGPYTEAFF
V: TRBV10-3; length: 13; J: TRBJ1-2; D: TRBD1; CDR3: CAITEDRTGGYTF
V: TRBV10-3; length: 15; J: TRBJ2-3; D: NA; CDR3: CAISESYGSTDTQYF
V: TRBV4-2; length: 14; J: TRBJ1-2; D: NA; CDR3: CATQPREGFYGYTF
V: TRBV7-9; length: 15; J: TRBJ2-7; D: TRBD1; CDR3: CASSFSADRHYEQYF
V: TRBV27; length: 15; J: TRBJ2-1; D: NA; CDR3: CASSFTSSSYNEQFF
V: TRBV7-2; length: 18; J: TRBJ2-1; D: TRBD2; CDR3: CASSLGTSGSPSYNEQFF
V: TRBV12-3/TRBV12-4; length: 15; J: TRBJ2-7; D: TRBD1; CDR3: CASSPEQGSSYEQYF
V: TRBV28; length: 14; J: TRBJ1-2; D: NA; CDR3: CASSSLSQGFGHTF
V: TRBV12-3/TRBV12-4; length: 16; J: TRBJ2-7; D: NA; CDR3: CASSSGTRTPLYEQYF
V: TRBV29-1; length: 11; J: TRBJ1-2; D: NA; CDR3: CSAAVVDGYTF
V: TRBV5-1; length: 16; J: TRBJ2-3; D: TRBD2; CDR3: CASSLGTSVRTDTQYF
V: TRBV5-1; length: 16; J: TRBJ2-3; D: TRBD1; CDR3: CASSSRTGGFGDTQYF
V: TRBV5-1; length: 17; J: TRBJ2-3; D: TRBD2; CDR3: CASSLGILAGATDTQYF
V: TRBV3-1; length: 17; J: TRBJ2-1; D: TRBD2; CDR3: CASSHVRGAGAYNEQFF
V: TRBV5-6; length: 14; J: TRBJ2-1; D: TRBD1; CDR3: CASILTGVHNEQFF
V: TRBV12-3/TRBV12-4; length: 15; J: TRBJ2-7; D: NA; CDR3: CASTLQGTGGYEQYF
V: TRBV6-1; length: 15; J: TRBJ2-5; D: TRBD2; CDR3: CASSEEAGGQETQYF
V: TRBV24-1; length: 15; J: TRBJ2-1; D: TRBD2; CDR3: CATARTSLAYNEQFF
V: TRBV2; length: 15; J: TRBJ2-3; D: NA; CDR3: CASSHDGVSTDTQYF
V: TRBV12-3/TRBV12-4; length: 17; J: TRBJ2-1; D: TRBD2; CDR3: CASSLAGTISTYNEQFF
V: TRBV7-9; length: 14; J: TRBJ2-1; D: NA; CDR3: CASRDGLKYNEQFF
V: TRBV7-2; length: 18; J: TRBJ2-5; D: TRBD2; CDR3: CASSLSSGGGARSETQYF
V: TRBV2; length: 11; J: TRBJ1-6; D: NA; CDR3: CASSAFGDLHF
V: TRBV4-1; length: 13; J: TRBJ2-1; D: NA; CDR3: CACSQATSNEQFF